This TCR beta chain derives from a study of T cell responses to AZD1222 COVID-19 vaccine. Germline CDR1 SGHKS, CDR2 YYEKEE (reference sequence). V was trimmed by 2 bases and J by 0 bases, leaving 5 bases between them. The CDR3 runs 13 residues. General study results and limits: Reportedly, nearly half the spike-specific TCRs target unmutated variant regions. Donors were chiefly white British, with a greater number of females, and clonal diversity was perhaps underestimated. Spike-specific TCR breadth and depth went up after people got two AZD1222 doses. The peak T cell response came first, and repertoires were sampled only after it.

Assay: immunoSEQ multiplex PCR; the TCRdb copy retains only in-frame clones and omits some. The data show some 170,000 clones, roughly 94% seen once. Concerning this clone: Antigen specificity is unknown.

This clonotype was obtained from an adult who received the AZD1222 COVID-19 vaccine. The sample in question was peripheral blood, obtained 28 days after the second AZD1222 dose. The genes are TRBV5-5 and TRBJ1-1, with D unresolved. In DNA form, the CDR3 reads TGTGCCAGCAGCTTCGGGTTGAACACTGAAGCTTTCTTT. Protein product: CASSFGLNTEAFF.